These 22 T cell receptor beta chains were sequenced from one sample in a study of response to subunit inactivated influenza vaccine. One entry per CDR3 protein, called by TCRdb with MiXCR from the RT-PCR reads. The data show about 530,000 distinct CDR3 sequences, 10% to 15% seen once. This sample comprised PBMCs from blood, obtained 40 to 50 days after vaccination. These receptor sequences come from a man aged 50 or older who received an inactivated influenza vaccine.

The genes are TRBV7-3 and TRBJ2-6, with TRBD1 matching over 8 bases. The trim removed 4 bases at V and 4 bases at J, leaving 3 bases unmatched. The CDR3 covers 15 residues. Germline lookup yields CDR1 SGHTA and CDR2 FQGTGA. The CDR3 reads CASSSTGVGANVLTF. Here the CDR3 DNA reads TGTGCCAGCAGCTCGACAGGGGTAGGGGCCAACGTCCTGACTTTC.

This clonotype was found many times. The chain recombines TRBV12-3 or TRBV12-4 with TRBJ2-2, with 8 bases matching TRBD2. The CDR3 has 14 residues. Trimming took 6 bases from V and 6 from J; bases not matched to a gene: 6. Here the CDR3 DNA reads TGTGCCAGCAGCTCGGGACTAGAGGCCGGGGAGCTGTTTTTT. Translation: CASSSGLEAGELFF.

This clonotype has more than one count but fewer than ten. The chain employs TRBV5-1 and TRBJ2-3; D ambiguous. CDR1 SGHRS and CDR2 YFSETQ come from the germline V gene. Trimming removed 0 bases at V and 2 bases at J, with 13 bases between. The CDR3 consists of 16 residues. The CDR3 reads CASSLAISGVTDTQYF. In DNA, the CDR3 is TGCGCCAGCAGCTTGGCGATCTCGGGCGTCACAGATACGCAGTATTTT.

This clonotype turned up a few times. The chain combines TRBV12-3 or TRBV12-4 with TRBJ2-4; weak D call: TRBD2 (7 bases). The V end was cut by 7 bases, the J end by 0 bases, with 16 bases between. The CDR3 extends over 16 amino acids. CDR3 DNA: TGTGCCAGCACCTTGGGGGGGCTGGGAGCCAAAAACATTCAGTACTTC. It encodes CASTLGGLGAKNIQYF.

The chain is built from TRBV20-1 and TRBJ2-7; 10 nucleotides line up with TRBD2. V dropped 5 bases and J dropped 7; count of bases not matched to a gene: 14. The germline CDR1 and CDR2 sequences are DFQATT and SNEGSKA (reference sequence). CDR3 length equals 15 residues. The CDR3 sequence: CSAPFPGLAPLEQYF. CDR3 nucleotide sequence: TGCAGTGCTCCATTTCCGGGACTAGCGCCTTTGGAGCAGTACTTC.

In its sample, this clonotype was seen a few times. The rearrangement joins TRBV7-2 to TRBJ2-5; D possibly matches TRBD1 or TRBD2 (5 bases each). The CDR3 contains 15 residues. CDR1 is SGHTA, CDR2 FQGNSA, per germline. Trimming pared 5 bases from V and 1 base from J, leaving 14 bases between. Here the CDR3 DNA reads TGTGCCAGCAGCACCATGAGGGGTAGCCAAGAGACCCAGTACTTC. Protein sequence: CASSTMRGSQETQYF.

This clonotype came up a few times. The chain couples TRBV20-1 to TRBJ2-7; D unresolved. From germline, CDR1 is DFQATT and CDR2 SNEGSKA (reference sequence). This CDR3 is built from 12 residues. Trimming took 1 base from V and 6 from J, leaving 10 bases between them. CDR3 in amino acids: CSARAGMGEQYF. DNA for the CDR3: TGCAGTGCTAGAGCAGGAATGGGCGAGCAGTACTTC.

The chain combines TRBV15 with TRBJ2-1; 7 positions match TRBD1. CDR3 length equals 16 residues. Germline V gene sequence: CDR1 LNHNV, CDR2 YYDKDF (reference sequence). J lost 8 bases, V lost 3 bases, and 13 bases had no gene match. This CDR3 is CATSSGTGTAGDEQFF. The CDR3 DNA reads as TGTGCCACCAGCAGCGGGACCGGGACAGCCGGGGATGAGCAGTTCTTC. Filled out from reference TRBV15 and TRBJ2-1, the complete variable domain reads DAMVIQNPRYQVTQFGKPVTLSCSQTLNHNVMYWYQQKSSQAPKLLFHYYDKDFNNEADTPDNFQSRRPNTSFCFLDIRSPGLGDTAMYLCATSSGTGTAGDEQFFGPGTRLTVL.

The chain joins TRBV4-2 to TRBJ1-2; D remains unclear. Germline values: CDR1 LGHNA, CDR2 YNFKEQ. V was pared by 1 base and J by 8 bases, with 8 bases between. This CDR3 has 12 amino acids. The CDR3 region has the DNA TGTGCCAGCAGCCAAGGAATAGGAGGCTACACCTTC. Translated, it gives CASSQGIGGYTF.

This clonotype has a handful of counts. The chain is built from TRBV18 and TRBJ1-3; perhaps TRBD1 as D (5 bases). V lost 1 base, J lost 7 bases, and 26 bases lay in between. This CDR3 is 19 amino acids long. Per the germline V gene, CDR1 is KGHSH and CDR2 is LQKENI. This chain's CDR3 is CASSPQSVGGLALRNTIYF. The CDR3 DNA follows: TGTGCCAGCTCACCACAATCAGTCGGGGGACTCGCTCTAAGGAACACCATATATTTT.

This clonotype showed up just a few times. The rearrangement uses TRBV7-9 and TRBJ1-2; D remains unclear. Germline V gene sequence: CDR1 SEHNR, CDR2 FQNEAQ (reference sequence). The CDR3 is 13 residues long. Deletions cut 1 base from V and 7 bases from J, with 10 bases between. In DNA form, the CDR3 reads TGTGCCAGCAGCTTAGTCGGCGAATTTGGCTACACCTTC. Encoded protein: CASSLVGEFGYTF.

This clonotype occurred a few times. The rearrangement joins TRBV28 to TRBJ2-7; 7 bases are shared with TRBD2. The ends lost 5 bases at V and 0 bases at J; junction bases unmatched: 7. CDR1 and CDR2 from the germline V gene are MDHEN and SYDVKM. This CDR3 has 15 amino acids. The CDR3 loop is CASSPEAGLSYEQYF. The CDR3 DNA sequence: TGTGCCAGCAGTCCTGAAGCGGGGCTCTCCTACGAGCAGTACTTC.

J is TRBJ1-2 and V is TRBV12-3 or TRBV12-4, with 8 bases matching TRBD1. This CDR3 is 13 amino acids long. V trimming: 1 base; J trimming: 8 bases; junction bases outside the gene matches: 3. CDR3 loop: CASSLGTGSGYTF. For the CDR3, the DNA is TGTGCCAGCAGTTTAGGGACAGGGTCCGGCTACACCTTC.

CDR3: CASSLEPTAYGYTF. Written as DNA, the CDR3 is TGTGCCAGCAGCTTGGAGCCGACAGCTTATGGCTACACCTTC. The genes are TRBV11-2 and TRBJ1-2; perhaps TRBD1 as D (5 bases). V lost 3 bases and J lost 5, with 13 bases in between. CDR1 SGHAT and CDR2 FQNNGV come from the germline V gene. This CDR3 contains 14 residues.

This chain connects TRBV7-6 to TRBJ1-4, with 7 bases lining up with TRBD1. V shed 8 bases and J 6 bases; nucleotides not matched to a gene: 12. The CDR3 has 15 amino acids. Germline-derived CDR1 and CDR2 are SGHVS and FNYEAQ. CDR3 bases: TGTGCCAGCGCAACCGGACAGGCCTGGGATGAAAAACTGTTTTTT. Protein: CASATGQAWDEKLFF.

This clonotype was detected many times. This sequence joins TRBV5-1 and TRBJ2-5, with no clear D. V was shortened by 4 bases and J by 1 base, with 11 bases between the two germline ends. Per the germline V gene, CDR1 is SGHRS and CDR2 is YFSETQ. The CDR3 has 14 residues. The CDR3 reads CASSLSGSQETQYF. The DNA for the CDR3 is TGCGCCAGCAGCCTATCCGGATCCCAAGAGACCCAGTACTTC.

The chain uses TRBV4-3 and TRBJ1-1; D might be TRBD1 (5 bases). The CDR3 has 16 amino acids. Germline V gene sequence: CDR1 LGHNA, CDR2 YSLEER. Trimming cost V 7 bases and J 4 bases, with 22 bases left between them. The CDR3 loop is CASTTQHGAVGTEAFF. CDR3 nucleotide sequence: TGCGCCAGCACCACGCAACACGGGGCAGTGGGCACTGAAGCTTTCTTT.

The rearrangement links TRBV7-8 to TRBJ2-7, with D perhaps TRBD2 (6 bases). The germline gives CDR1 SGHVS, CDR2 FQNEAQ. CDR3 length: 15 amino acids. The ends were cut back, 8 bases at V and 6 bases at J, with 23 bases in the middle. The CDR3 bases are TGTGCCAGCCACGACCCCAGGCGAGGGAGGCGCGAGCAGTACTTC. Residues: CASHDPRRGRREQYF.

The V call is TRBV12-3 or TRBV12-4, the J call TRBJ2-2; 9 bases line up with TRBD2. The CDR3 is 14 amino acids. J was trimmed by 11 bases and V by 1 base; bases with no gene match: 5. The CDR3 protein is CASSLGREGRELFF. The CDR3 DNA follows: TGTGCCAGCAGTTTAGGGCGGGAGGGCCGAGAGCTGTTTTTT.

J is TRBJ2-3 and V is TRBV9; 12 positions agree with TRBD2. In germline, CDR1 is SGDLS, CDR2 YYNGEE. With 4 bases clipped from V and 0 bases from J, the junction kept 3 bases outside the gene matches. This CDR3 is 16 amino acids long. DNA of the CDR3: TGTGCCAGCAGCAGACTAGCGGGGGAGAGCACAGATACGCAGTATTTT. Its protein is CASSRLAGESTDTQYF.

CDR3 coding DNA: TGTGCCAGTAGTATTCTGGGTGGACACTACAATGAGCAGTTCTTC. Translation gives CASSILGGHYNEQFF. V gene TRBV19 combines with J gene TRBJ2-1; a weak D match, TRBD1 (5 bases). The V end lost 3 bases, the J end lost 3 bases, and 12 bases lay between the germline ends. This CDR3 has 15 amino acids. Looked up from germline, CDR1 is LNHDA and CDR2 is SQIVND (reference sequence). The full variable domain, its missing parts supplied by reference TRBV19 and TRBJ2-1, is DGGITQSPKYLFRKEGQNVTLSCEQNLNHDAMYWYRQDPGQGLRLIYYSQIVNDFQKGDIAEGYSVSREKKESFPLTVTSAQKNPTAFYLCASSILGGHYNEQFFGPGTRLTVL.

This clonotype was seen repeatedly, ten times or more. This chain links TRBV7-2 with TRBJ2-7; D is perhaps TRBD2 (5 bases). Germline loops: CDR1 SGHTA, CDR2 FQGNSA. Between the trimmed V and J ends, which lost 1 base and 3 bases, there was a span of 10 bases. The CDR3 consists of 14 residues. The DNA for the CDR3 is TGTGCCAGCAGCTTAGGAGGGAAGATCTACGAGCAGTACTTC. It codes for CASSLGGKIYEQYF. The full variable domain, with the rest looked up from reference TRBV7-2 and TRBJ2-7, is GAGVSQSPSNKVTEKGKDVELRCDPISGHTALYWYRQSLGQGLEFLIYFQGNSAPDKSGLPSDRFSAERTGGSVSTLTIQRTQQEDSAVYLCASSLGGKIYEQYFGPGTRLTVT.